This TCR beta chain was observed in a study of blood T cell repertoires in COVID-19. About the research overall: COVID-19 samples, acute and convalescent, were from the United States, Italy and Spain.

Original data processing: For nucleated cells, counts were estimated from reference gene primer amplification. TCRdb's table, derived via immunoSEQ multiplex PCR, lists solely in-frame clones and lacks some. V and J calls and clone size follow that table, whereas D and trimming were derived from the DNA. The sample has about 270,000 clones, roughly 85% seen once; the top ten hold roughly 3%. V dropped 4 bases and J dropped 2; count of bases not matched to a gene: 8. CDR3 length: 16 amino acids. CDR1 SGDLS and CDR2 YYNGEE come from the germline V gene. Sample: peripheral blood. This clonotype was sampled from a woman under 30 with acute or convalescent COVID-19. This sequence joins TRBV9 and TRBJ2-5; 10 nucleotides agree with TRBD2. The CDR3, as DNA: TGTGCCAGCAGCCCCGGAGAAGCGGGAGGGCAAGAGACCCAGTACTTC. Its translation: CASSPGEAGGQETQYF.